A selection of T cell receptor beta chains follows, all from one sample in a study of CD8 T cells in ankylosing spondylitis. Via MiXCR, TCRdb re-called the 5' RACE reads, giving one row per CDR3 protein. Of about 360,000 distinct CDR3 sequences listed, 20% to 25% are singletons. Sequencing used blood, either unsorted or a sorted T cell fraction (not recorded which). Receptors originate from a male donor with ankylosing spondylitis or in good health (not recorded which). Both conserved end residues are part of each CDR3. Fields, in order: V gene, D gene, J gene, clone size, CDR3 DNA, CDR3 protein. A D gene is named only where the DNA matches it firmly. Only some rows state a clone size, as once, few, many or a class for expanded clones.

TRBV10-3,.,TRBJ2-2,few,TGTGCCATCAGTGAGTCGCCCGGGGAGCTGTTTTTT,CAISESPGELFF
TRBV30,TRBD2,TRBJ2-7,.,TGTGCCTGGAGTGTACCGGGAGGGACGACAGCCCTCTACGAGCAGTACTTC,CAWSVPGGTTALYEQYF
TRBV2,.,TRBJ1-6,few,TGTGCCAGCAGTCTCACAGGGTATAATTCACCCCTCCACTTT,CASSLTGYNSPLHF
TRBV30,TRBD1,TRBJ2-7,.,TGTGCCTGGTCGACAGGGGTAGGGGAGCAGTACTTC,CAWSTGVGEQYF
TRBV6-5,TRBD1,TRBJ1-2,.,TGTGCCAGCAGTTCTCCGACCGGGACAGGGGGCGGCTACACCTTC,CASSSPTGTGGGYTF
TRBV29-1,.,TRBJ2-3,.,TGCAGCGTTGAAGAGTTTACAGATACGCAGTATTTT,CSVEEFTDTQYF
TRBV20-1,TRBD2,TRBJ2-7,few,TGCAGTGCTAGTGAAACTAGCGAAACCTTCGAGCAGTACTTC,CSASETSETFEQYF
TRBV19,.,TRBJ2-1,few,TGTGCCAGTAGTATAGATGGCATCCAGTACAATGAGCAGTTCTTC,CASSIDGIQYNEQFF
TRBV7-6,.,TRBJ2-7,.,TGTGCCAGCAGCCCCTTCTTGGGGGAAAGATACGAGCAGTACTTC,CASSPFLGERYEQYF
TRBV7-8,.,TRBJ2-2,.,TGTGCCAGCAGCCCCCAGATCCCCCCCCTCTCGGCCGGGGAGCTGTTTTTT,CASSPQIPPLSAGELFF
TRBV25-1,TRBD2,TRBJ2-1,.,TGTGCCAGCAGGGGGGGGGGTTTTGGACCAGAGCAGTTCTTC,CASRGGGFGPEQFF
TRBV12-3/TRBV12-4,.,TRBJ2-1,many,TGTGCCAGCAGTTTCTCTGGGGCCGGGAATGAGCAGTTCTTC,CASSFSGAGNEQFF
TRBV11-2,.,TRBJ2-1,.,TGTGCCAGCAGCTTGGATTGGGACCTCTACAATGAGCAGTTCTTC,CASSLDWDLYNEQFF
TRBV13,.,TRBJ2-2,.,TGTGCCAGCAGCTCCCTGGAGGAGCTGTTTTTT,CASSSLEELFF
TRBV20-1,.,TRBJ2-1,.,TGCAGTGCTAGAGGGGTCTATTTCTCCTACAATGAGCAGTTCTTC,CSARGVYFSYNEQFF
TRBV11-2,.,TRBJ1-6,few,TGTGCCAGCAGCGCGGGTGTGGGCATTACTTCACCCCTCCACTTT,CASSAGVGITSPLHF
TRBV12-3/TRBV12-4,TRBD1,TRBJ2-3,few,TGTGCCAGCAGTTTAGGACAGGGCGAGACAGATACGCAGTATTTT,CASSLGQGETDTQYF
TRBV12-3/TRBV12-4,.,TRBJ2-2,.,TGTGCCAGCAGGGGGTCGAACACCGGGGAGCTGTTTTTT,CASRGSNTGELFF
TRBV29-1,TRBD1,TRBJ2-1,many,TGCAGCGTGGGTGCAGGGGGTAATTTCAATGAGCAGTTCTTC,CSVGAGGNFNEQFF
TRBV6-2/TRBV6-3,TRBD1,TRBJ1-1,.,TGTGCCAGCAGCCGACGGACAGGGGGCACTGAAGCTTTCTTT,CASSRRTGGTEAFF
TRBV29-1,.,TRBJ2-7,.,TGCAGCGTTGAAGATTATACGGAGTCCTACGAGCAGTACTTC,CSVEDYTESYEQYF
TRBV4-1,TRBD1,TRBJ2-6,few,TGCGCCAGCAGCCAAGAGGAACAGGGGGCCATTGGGGCCAACGTCCTGACTTTC,CASSQEEQGAIGANVLTF
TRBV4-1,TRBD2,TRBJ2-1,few,TGCGCCAGCAGCCAGGAGGGACTAGCGGGGGGGAGGGATGAGCAGTTCTTC,CASSQEGLAGGRDEQFF
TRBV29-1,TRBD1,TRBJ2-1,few,TGCAGCGTAGGGGGATCGACGGACAGGGTCTCCTACAATGAGCAGTTCTTC,CSVGGSTDRVSYNEQFF
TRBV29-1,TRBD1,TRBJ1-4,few,TGCAGCGCCTGGGACAGGGTCCACGAAAAACTGTTTTTT,CSAWDRVHEKLFF
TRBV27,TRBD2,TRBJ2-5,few,TGTGCCAGCAGTCCCCCCGGACTAGAAGAAGAGACCCAGTACTTC,CASSPPGLEEETQYF
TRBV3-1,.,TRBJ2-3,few,TGTGCCAGCAGCCAAGAGCCGCAGAACACGCAGTATTTT,CASSQEPQNTQYF
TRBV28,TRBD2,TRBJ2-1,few,TGTGCCAGCATTCCTAGCGGGGCCCCTCCCTACAATGAGCAGTTCTTC,CASIPSGAPPYNEQFF
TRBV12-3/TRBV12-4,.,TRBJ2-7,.,TGTGCCAGCAGTGTCATATTCGGGCCCTACGAGCAGTACTTC,CASSVIFGPYEQYF
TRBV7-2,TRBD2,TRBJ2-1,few,TGTGCCAGCAGGATAGCGGGGGACAATGAGCAGTTCTTC,CASRIAGDNEQFF
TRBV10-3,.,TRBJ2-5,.,TGTGCCATCAGCCCATCGGGGGAAGAGACCCAGTACTTC,CAISPSGEETQYF
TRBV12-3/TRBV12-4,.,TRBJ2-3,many,TGTGCCAGCAGTTTGTTCCTTAGCACAGATACGCAGTATTTT,CASSLFLSTDTQYF
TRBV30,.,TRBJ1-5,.,TGTGCCTGGAGTGTAGCAGGGGAACAGCCCCAGCATTTT,CAWSVAGEQPQHF
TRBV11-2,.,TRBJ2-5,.,TGTGCCAGCAGCTTTTTACCCCAGGGACAAGAGACCCAGTACTTC,CASSFLPQGQETQYF
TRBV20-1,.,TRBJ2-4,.,TGCAGTGCTAGAGCGGGGGCGTCTTTCGCCAAAAACATTCAGTACTTC,CSARAGASFAKNIQYF
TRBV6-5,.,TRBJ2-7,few,TGTGCCAGCAGTTACTCGATGGGGGGAGGCGAGCAGTACTTC,CASSYSMGGGEQYF
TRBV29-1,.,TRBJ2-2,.,TGCAGCGTTCTTGGGACCCCCCGTTCGAGCGGGGAGCTGTTTTTT,CSVLGTPRSSGELFF
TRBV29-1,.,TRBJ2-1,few,TGCAGCGTTGAAGAGGCGGATCGTCGGACGTTTGGTGAGCAGTTCTTC,CSVEEADRRTFGEQFF
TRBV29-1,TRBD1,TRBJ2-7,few,TGCAGCGTGCAGGGGGGACAGGGACCTTACGAGCAGTACTTC,CSVQGGQGPYEQYF
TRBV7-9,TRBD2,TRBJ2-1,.,TGTGCCAGCAGCTTAGGCAGCGGGACCCTCGGGGGTGAGCAGTTCTTC,CASSLGSGTLGGEQFF
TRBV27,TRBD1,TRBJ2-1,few,TGTGCCAGCAGGGGACAGGGGATCAATGAGCAGTTCTTC,CASRGQGINEQFF
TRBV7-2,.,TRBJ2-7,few,TGTGCCAGCAGCTTAGAGTACGGCAGCGAGCAGTACTTC,CASSLEYGSEQYF
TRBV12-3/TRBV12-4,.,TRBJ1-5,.,TGTGCCAGCAGCCCACCGGGGACTAGCAATCAGCCCCAGCATTTT,CASSPPGTSNQPQHF
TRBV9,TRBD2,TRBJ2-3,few,TGTGCCAGCAGCTACAACCTTCCCTCGGGGGGGGGAAGCACAGATACGCAGTATTTT,CASSYNLPSGGGSTDTQYF
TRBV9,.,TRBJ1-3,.,TGTGCCAGCAGCCCACCGAACTCTGGAAACACCATATATTTT,CASSPPNSGNTIYF
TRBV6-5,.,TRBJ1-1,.,TGTGCCAGCAGTTCAATCGATGTGAGCACTGAAGCTTTCTTT,CASSSIDVSTEAFF
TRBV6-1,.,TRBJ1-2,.,TGTGCCAGCAGTGCGGGGGGGGAACCGGGACAACCTTATGGCTACACCTTC,CASSAGGEPGQPYGYTF
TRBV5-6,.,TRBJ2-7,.,TGTGCCAGCAGCCCCGGGCCCGGATCCTACGAGCAGTACTTC,CASSPGPGSYEQYF
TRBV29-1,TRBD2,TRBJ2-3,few,TGCAGCGTTGGCCCCCCCGGGGGGGCATTCCAAACAGATACGCAGTATTTT,CSVGPPGGAFQTDTQYF
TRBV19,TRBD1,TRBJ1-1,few,TGTGCCAGTACCCAGGGGGCCAGGGGTGAAGCTTTCTTT,CASTQGARGEAFF
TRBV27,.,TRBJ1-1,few,TGTGCCAGCAGTTTTGTGTTGGGAACTGAAGCTTTCTTT,CASSFVLGTEAFF
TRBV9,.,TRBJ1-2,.,TGTGCCAGCACCCCGTCTGGCCCACTGCGGGGCTACACCTTC,CASTPSGPLRGYTF
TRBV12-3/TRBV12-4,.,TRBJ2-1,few,TGTGCCAGCAGTACAGAGGAGGGGGCCCTGGGGGAGCAGTTCTTC,CASSTEEGALGEQFF